The rows below give T cell receptor beta chains drawn from one sample of a study of T cell repertoires in cytomegalovirus infection. TCRdb re-called the reads through MiXCR, storing one row per CDR3 protein. The repertoire holds about 190,000 distinct CDR3 sequences, with approximately 9.7% as singletons. Sequencing was carried out using PBMCs. The source is a human donor in good health (CMV status not recorded). Some clones in this sample may be carry-over from other donors' samples. CDR3s include the opening cysteine and the closing phenylalanine or tryptophan. Fields, in order: clone size, D gene, J gene, V gene, CDR3 protein, CDR3 DNA. A D gene is named only where the DNA matches it firmly. Expanded clones get a size class; other rows say once, few or many, or leave the size out.

>few|NA|TRBJ1-4|TRBV2
CASSERTPATNEKLFF
TGTGCCAGCAGTGAAAGGACACCCGCAACTAATGAAAAACTGTTTTTT
>many|TRBD1|TRBJ1-2|TRBV7-2
CASSSRLGTGDHRGYTF
TGTGCCAGCAGCTCCCGGTTGGGGACAGGGGATCATCGTGGCTACACCTTC
>NA|NA|TRBJ2-1|TRBV19
CASNLASHNEQFF
TGTGCCAGTAATTTAGCGAGCCACAATGAGCAGTTCTTC
>NA|TRBD1|TRBJ1-1|TRBV20-1
CSARDSRGHGAFF
TGCAGTGCTAGAGATTCTAGGGGGCACGGAGCTTTCTTT
>few|NA|TRBJ2-1|TRBV24-1
CATSDSRSYNEQFF
TGTGCCACCAGTGATTCCAGATCCTACAATGAGCAGTTCTTC
>many|NA|TRBJ1-2|TRBV7-8
CASSLDRNGYTF
TGTGCCAGCAGCTTAGACAGGAATGGCTACACCTTC
>NA|NA|TRBJ2-2|TRBV29-1
CSVEQATGELFF
TGCAGCGTTGAACAGGCTACCGGGGAGCTGTTTTTT
>few|NA|TRBJ2-2|TRBV6-6
CASSYSGANTGELFF
TGTGCCAGCAGTTACTCTGGGGCCAACACCGGGGAGCTGTTTTTT
>few|NA|TRBJ2-5|TRBV20-1
CSAPQGRETQYF
TGCAGTGCTCCGCAGGGCCGGGAGACCCAGTACTTC
>many|TRBD1|TRBJ2-2|TRBV24-1
CATSLGTGSAGELFF
TGTGCCACCAGTTTGGGGACAGGGTCGGCCGGGGAGCTGTTTTTT
>many|TRBD2|TRBJ2-3|TRBV5-1
CASSLEAGGTDTQYF
TGCGCCAGCAGCTTGGAGGCGGGGGGCACAGATACGCAGTATTTT
>many|NA|TRBJ1-2|TRBV7-2
CASSISGAYGYTF
TGTGCCAGCAGCATCTCAGGGGCCTATGGCTACACCTTC
>many|NA|TRBJ1-1|TRBV6-4
CASSEGPEDTEAFF
TGTGCCAGCAGTGAAGGACCCGAGGACACTGAAGCTTTCTTT
>many|NA|TRBJ2-1|TRBV7-2
CASSKGPTLPPYNEQFF
TGTGCCAGCAGCAAGGGACCCACCCTGCCCCCCTACAATGAGCAGTTCTTC
>many|TRBD2|TRBJ2-1|TRBV7-8
CASSLKTPGGNEQFF
TGTGCCAGCAGCTTAAAAACTCCGGGGGGCAATGAGCAGTTCTTC
>few|TRBD1|TRBJ1-5|TRBV28
CASSYPPTGGSNQPQHF
TGTGCCAGCAGCTATCCTCCGACAGGGGGTAGCAATCAGCCCCAGCATTTT
>many|NA|TRBJ2-5|TRBV7-2
CASSQGVWQETQYF
TGTGCCAGCAGCCAAGGAGTGTGGCAAGAGACCCAGTACTTC
>many|TRBD1|TRBJ1-5|TRBV4-1
CASSQESQGAGLPQHF
TGCGCCAGCAGCCAAGAAAGCCAGGGGGCTGGTTTGCCCCAGCATTTT
>many|TRBD2|TRBJ2-3|TRBV4-3
CASSQDLAGGKDTQYF
TGCGCCAGCAGCCAAGATCTAGCGGGAGGTAAAGATACGCAGTATTTT
>few|TRBD2|TRBJ2-7|TRBV20-1
CSARVPSGGFGEQYF
TGCAGTGCTAGAGTCCCTAGCGGGGGGTTTGGCGAGCAGTACTTC
>few|NA|TRBJ1-2|TRBV20-1
CSARDPAGAGYGYTF
TGCAGTGCTAGAGATCCAGCAGGGGCAGGGTATGGCTACACCTTC
>few|NA|TRBJ2-5|TRBV5-4
CASSLRGFQETQYF
TGTGCCAGCAGCTTGAGGGGATTCCAAGAGACCCAGTACTTC
>many|TRBD1|TRBJ2-4|TRBV4-3
CASSRHGTGSNIQYF
TGCGCCAGCAGCCGACATGGGACAGGGTCAAACATTCAGTACTTC
>many|TRBD1|TRBJ2-7|TRBV12-3/TRBV12-4
CASTWGTGSYEQYF
TGTGCCAGCACCTGGGGGACAGGGTCATACGAGCAGTACTTC
>many|NA|TRBJ1-1|TRBV25-1
CASGQHDKTEAFF
TGTGCCAGCGGCCAACACGACAAGACTGAAGCTTTCTTT
>few|TRBD2|TRBJ2-3|TRBV20-1
CSARRGSSGGSTDTQYF
TGCAGTGCTAGAAGGGGCTCTAGCGGGGGAAGCACAGATACGCAGTATTTT
>many|TRBD1|TRBJ1-2|TRBV30
CAWSMKGAHGYTF
TGTGCCTGGAGTATGAAGGGGGCGCATGGCTACACCTTC
>many|NA|TRBJ1-1|TRBV5-1
CASSSGQGQNTEAFF
TGCGCCAGCAGCTCGGGTCAGGGCCAAAACACTGAAGCTTTCTTT
>many|NA|TRBJ1-2|TRBV7-9
CASSFGTIGRGYTF
TGTGCCAGCAGCTTTGGCACGATAGGAAGGGGCTACACCTTC
>NA|NA|TRBJ2-2|TRBV7-9
CASSLAPGVSNTGELFF
TGTGCCAGCAGCTTAGCGCCGGGAGTATCAAACACCGGGGAGCTGTTTTTT
>many|TRBD2|TRBJ2-1|TRBV10-3
CAISDRSGLAGAGNEQFF
TGTGCCATCAGTGACAGGAGCGGACTAGCGGGGGCAGGAAATGAGCAGTTCTTC
>NA|TRBD2|TRBJ2-7|TRBV6-6
CASTKTSGRLEQYF
TGTGCCAGCACCAAGACTAGCGGGAGGTTAGAGCAGTACTTC
>NA|NA|TRBJ1-2|TRBV20-1
CSARGRGGGYTF
TGCAGTGCTAGGGGCAGGGGCGGGGGCTACACCTTC
>NA|TRBD2|TRBJ2-7|TRBV11-2
CASSIRSGSEQYF
TGTGCCAGCAGCATCCGGAGCGGGAGTGAGCAGTACTTC
>many|NA|TRBJ2-3|TRBV7-2
CASSFGRPTDTQYF
TGTGCCAGCAGCTTCGGGCGCCCCACAGATACGCAGTATTTT